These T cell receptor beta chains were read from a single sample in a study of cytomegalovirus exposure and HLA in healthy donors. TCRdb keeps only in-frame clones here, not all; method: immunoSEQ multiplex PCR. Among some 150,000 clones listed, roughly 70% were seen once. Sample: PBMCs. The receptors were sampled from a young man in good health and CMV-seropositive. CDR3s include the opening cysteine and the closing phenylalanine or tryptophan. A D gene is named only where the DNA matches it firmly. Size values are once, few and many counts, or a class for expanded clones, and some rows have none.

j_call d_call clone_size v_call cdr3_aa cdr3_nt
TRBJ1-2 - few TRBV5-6 CASKSGIWIGGYTF TGTGCCAGCAAATCCGGGATTTGGATTGGTGGCTACACCTTC
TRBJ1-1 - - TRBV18 CASSLGPKGDTEAFF TGTGCCAGCTCTCTAGGCCCTAAGGGGGACACTGAAGCTTTCTTT
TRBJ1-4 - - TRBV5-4 CASSHRNDRTNEKLFF TGTGCCAGCAGCCATCGTAACGACAGGACTAATGAAAAACTGTTTTTT
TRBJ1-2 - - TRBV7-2 CASSLVGPGGGYTF TGTGCCAGCAGCTTAGTGGGTCCGGGGGGAGGCTACACCTTC
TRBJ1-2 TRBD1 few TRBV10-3 CAINLQGASGYTF TGTGCCATCAACCTCCAGGGGGCGTCGGGCTACACCTTC
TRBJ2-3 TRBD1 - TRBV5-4 CASSRPGQGVPDTQYF TGTGCCAGCAGCCGACCGGGACAGGGAGTCCCAGATACGCAGTATTTT
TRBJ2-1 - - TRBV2 CARGTASGNEQFF TGTGCCAGAGGGACTGCCTCGGGTAATGAGCAGTTCTTC
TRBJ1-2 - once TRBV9 CASSVGEDLGYTF TGTGCCAGCAGCGTTGGGGAGGATCTGGGCTACACCTTC
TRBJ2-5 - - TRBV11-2 CASSYKTGIQETQYF TGTGCCAGCAGTTACAAAACAGGGATCCAAGAGACCCAGTACTTC
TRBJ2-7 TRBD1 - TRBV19 CASRRGQGSYEQYF TGTGCCAGTAGACGGGGACAGGGGTCCTACGAGCAGTACTTC
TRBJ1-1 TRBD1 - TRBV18 CASSYSGTEAFF TGTGCCAGCTCATACTCCGGGACAGAGGCTTTCTTT
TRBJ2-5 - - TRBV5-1 CASSLEGRVRGETQYF TGCGCCAGCAGCTTGGAGGGCAGGGTAAGGGGAGAGACCCAGTACTTC
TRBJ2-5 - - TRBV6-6 CASSQTRQETQYF TGTGCCAGCAGCCAAACTCGACAAGAGACCCAGTACTTC
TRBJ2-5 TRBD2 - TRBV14 CASTSGTSGRARETQYF TGTGCCAGCACCTCAGGGACTAGCGGGAGGGCCAGAGAGACCCAGTACTTC
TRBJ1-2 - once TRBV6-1 CASSDPPRVGYGYTF TGTGCCAGCAGTGACCCCCCGAGGGTGGGCTATGGCTACACCTTC
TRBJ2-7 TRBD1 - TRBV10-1 CASGDRDSYEQYF TGCGCCAGCGGGGACAGGGATTCCTACGAGCAGTACTTC
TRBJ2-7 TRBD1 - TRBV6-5 CASTQTGTYEQYF TGTGCCAGCACCCAGACAGGGACCTACGAGCAGTACTTC
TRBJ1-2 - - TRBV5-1 CASSLVGDYSFHGYTF TGCGCCAGCAGCTTGGTAGGCGACTATTCGTTTCATGGCTACACCTTC